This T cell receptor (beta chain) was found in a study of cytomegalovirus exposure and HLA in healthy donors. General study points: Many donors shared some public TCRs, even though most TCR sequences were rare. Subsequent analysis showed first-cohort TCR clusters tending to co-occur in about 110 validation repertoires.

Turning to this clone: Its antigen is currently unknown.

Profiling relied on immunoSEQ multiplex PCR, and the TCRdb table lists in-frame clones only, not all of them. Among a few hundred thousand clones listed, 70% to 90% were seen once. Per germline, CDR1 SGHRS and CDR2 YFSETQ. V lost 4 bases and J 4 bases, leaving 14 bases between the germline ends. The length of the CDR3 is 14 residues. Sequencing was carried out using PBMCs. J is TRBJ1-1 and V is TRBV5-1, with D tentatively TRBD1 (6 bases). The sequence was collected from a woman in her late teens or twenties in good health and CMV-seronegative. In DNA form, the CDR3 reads TGCGCCAGCAGCACAACAGGGTTAGGCACTGAAGCTTTCTTT. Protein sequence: CASSTTGLGTEAFF. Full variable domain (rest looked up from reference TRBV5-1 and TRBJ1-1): KAGVTQTPRYLIKTRGQQVTLSCSPISGHRSVSWYQQTPGQGLQFLFEYFSETQRNKGNFPGRFSGRQFSNSRSEMNVSTLELGDSALYLCASSTTGLGTEAFFGQGTRLTVV.